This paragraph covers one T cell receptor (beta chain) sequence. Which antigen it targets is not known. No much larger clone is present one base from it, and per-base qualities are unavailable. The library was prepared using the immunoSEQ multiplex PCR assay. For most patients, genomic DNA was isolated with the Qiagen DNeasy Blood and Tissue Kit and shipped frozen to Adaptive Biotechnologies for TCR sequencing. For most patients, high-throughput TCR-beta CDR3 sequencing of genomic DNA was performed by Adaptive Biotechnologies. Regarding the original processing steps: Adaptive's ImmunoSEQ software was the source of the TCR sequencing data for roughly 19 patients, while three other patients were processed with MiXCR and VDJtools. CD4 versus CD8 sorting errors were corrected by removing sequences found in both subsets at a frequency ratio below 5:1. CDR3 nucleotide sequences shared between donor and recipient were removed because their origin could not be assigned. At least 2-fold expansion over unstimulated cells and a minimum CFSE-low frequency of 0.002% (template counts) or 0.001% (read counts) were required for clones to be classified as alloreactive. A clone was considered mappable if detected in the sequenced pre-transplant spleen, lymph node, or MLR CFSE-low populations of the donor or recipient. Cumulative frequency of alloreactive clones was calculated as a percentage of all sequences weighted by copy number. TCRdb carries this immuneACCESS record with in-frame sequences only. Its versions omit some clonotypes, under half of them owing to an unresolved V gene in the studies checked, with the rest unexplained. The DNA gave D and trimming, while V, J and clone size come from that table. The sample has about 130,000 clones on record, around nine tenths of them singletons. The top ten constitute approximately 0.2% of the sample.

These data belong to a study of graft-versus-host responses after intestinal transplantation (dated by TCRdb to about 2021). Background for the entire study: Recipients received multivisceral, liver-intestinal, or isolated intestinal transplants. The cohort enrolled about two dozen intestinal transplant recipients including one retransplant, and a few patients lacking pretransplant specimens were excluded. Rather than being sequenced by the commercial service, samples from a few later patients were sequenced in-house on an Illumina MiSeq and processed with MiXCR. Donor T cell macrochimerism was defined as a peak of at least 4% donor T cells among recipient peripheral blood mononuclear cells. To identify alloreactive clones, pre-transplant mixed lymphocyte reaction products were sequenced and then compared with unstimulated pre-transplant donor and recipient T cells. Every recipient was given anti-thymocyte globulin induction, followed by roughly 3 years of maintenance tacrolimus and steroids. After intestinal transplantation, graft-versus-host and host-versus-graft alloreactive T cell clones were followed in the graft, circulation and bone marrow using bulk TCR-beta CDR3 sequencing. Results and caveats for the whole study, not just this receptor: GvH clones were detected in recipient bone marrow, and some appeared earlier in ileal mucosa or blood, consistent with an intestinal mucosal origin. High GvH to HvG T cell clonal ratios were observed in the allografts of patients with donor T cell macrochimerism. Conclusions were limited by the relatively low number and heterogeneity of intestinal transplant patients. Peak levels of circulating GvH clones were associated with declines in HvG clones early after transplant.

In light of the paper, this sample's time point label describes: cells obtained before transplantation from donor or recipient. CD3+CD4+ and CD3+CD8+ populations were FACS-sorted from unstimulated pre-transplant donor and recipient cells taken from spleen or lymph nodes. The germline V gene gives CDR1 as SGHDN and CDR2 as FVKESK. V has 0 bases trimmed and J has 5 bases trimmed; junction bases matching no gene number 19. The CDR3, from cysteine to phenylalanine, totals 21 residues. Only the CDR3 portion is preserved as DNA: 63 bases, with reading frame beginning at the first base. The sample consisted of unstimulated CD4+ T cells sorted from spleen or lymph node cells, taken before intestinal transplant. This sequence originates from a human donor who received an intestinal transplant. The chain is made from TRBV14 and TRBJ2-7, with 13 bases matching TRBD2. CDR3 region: CASSQDLPRGLAGALGNEQYF. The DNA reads TGTGCCAGCAGCCAAGACCTACCACGCGGACTAGCGGGAGCCCTAGGGAACGAGCAGTACTTC.